Shown below are 22 T cell receptor beta chains from a single sample sequenced in a study of T cells after yellow fever vaccination. TCRdb re-analysed the 5' RACE reads in MiXCR, keeping a single row per CDR3 protein. This repertoire shows hundreds of thousands of distinct CDR3 sequences, 11% found once; its top ten account for 18%. The sequencing used PBMCs, collected on the day of the first yellow fever vaccination. Receptors were obtained from a young man who received the YFV17D yellow fever vaccine.

V is TRBV7-9 and J is TRBJ2-1, with TRBD1 identical over 8 bases. Germline V gene data show CDR1 as SEHNR and CDR2 as FQNEAQ (reference sequence). V lost 4 bases, J lost 8 bases, and 10 bases stayed unmatched. The CDR3 is 15 amino acids. The CDR3 DNA reads as TGTGCCAGCAGCTCCCCATCGGACAGGGACGATGAGCAGTTCTTC. This translates into CASSSPSDRDDEQFF.

In its sample, this clonotype was seen a few times. The chain employs TRBV6-2 or TRBV6-3 and TRBJ2-1; D might be TRBD1 (6 bases). The CDR3 loop spans 13 amino acids. Germline V gene sequence: CDR1 MNHEY, CDR2 SVGEGT. The V and J ends lost 2 bases and 8 bases respectively, with 10 bases between them. DNA for the CDR3: TGTGCCAGCAGTTACCACAGGGACCATGAGCAGTTCTTC. Translation: CASSYHRDHEQFF.

The chain couples TRBV7-8 to TRBJ1-1, with TRBD1 matching 7 bases. The germline V gene encodes CDR1 SGHVS and CDR2 FQNEAQ. Trimming removed 3 bases from V and 4 bases from J; junction bases left unmatched: 5. The CDR3 sequence is 14 residues long. The CDR3 sequence is CASSFHRGITEAFF. CDR3 nucleotides: TGTGCCAGCAGCTTCCACAGGGGAATCACTGAAGCTTTCTTT. Together with reference TRBV7-8 and TRBJ1-1, the CDR3 gives the full variable domain: GAGVSQSPRYKVAKRGQDVALRCDPISGHVSLFWYQQALGQGPEFLTYFQNEAQLDKSGLPSDRFFAERPEGSVSTLKIQRTQQEDSAVYLCASSFHRGITEAFFGQGTRLTVV.

The chain has TRBV6-1 and TRBJ1-2; D gene uncertain. V lost 10 bases and J 2 bases, leaving 14 bases between the germline ends. The CDR3 is 13 residues long. The germline V gene has CDR1 MNHNS and CDR2 SASEGT. The CDR3 is CATRGGGNYGYTF. The CDR3, as DNA: TGTGCCACCCGGGGAGGCGGCAACTATGGCTACACCTTC.

This chain joins TRBV7-2 and TRBJ2-7, with 12 bases lining up with TRBD2. The V segment lost 4 bases and the J segment 2 bases; nucleotides outside the gene matches: 6. Germline CDR1 is SGHTA and CDR2 is FQGNSA. The CDR3 covers 16 residues. The CDR3 spells CASSWGTSGGTYEQYV. In DNA form, the CDR3 reads TGTGCCAGCAGCTGGGGAACTAGCGGGGGGACCTACGAGCAGTACGTC.

CDR3 loop: CASSSVGEGDEKLFF. As DNA, the CDR3 is TGTGCCAGCAGCTCCGTCGGCGAGGGGGATGAAAAACTGTTTTTT. The V and J genes are TRBV5-4 and TRBJ1-4; perhaps TRBD1 as D (6 bases). CDR3 length equals 15 residues. Germline lookup yields CDR1 SGHNT and CDR2 YYREEE (reference sequence). With 3 bases removed from V and 6 bases from J, the gap between germline ends came to 15 bases.

This clonotype was found a few times. The chain employs TRBV6-2 or TRBV6-3 and TRBJ2-3; either TRBD1 or TRBD2 may supply D (6 bases each). The CDR3 extends over 14 amino acids. Germline CDR1 reads MNHEY; CDR2 reads SVGEGT. V was pared by 2 bases and J by 4 bases, with 10 bases between. The DNA for the CDR3 is TGTGCCAGCAGTTACGGGGGCGGGGCAGATACGCAGTATTTT. This translates into CASSYGGGADTQYF.

This clonotype has a handful of counts. DNA of the CDR3: TGCAGCGTTGAAATGGTGGACAAAAACATTCAGTACTTC. Protein product: CSVEMVDKNIQYF. V is TRBV29-1 and J is TRBJ2-4; unclear D gene. The V gene's germline CDR1 is SQVTM and CDR2 ANQGSEA. The V and J ends lost 2 bases and 3 bases respectively, with 8 bases between them. The CDR3 is 13 residues long.

This clonotype was seen a handful of times. This rearrangement joins TRBV5-1 to TRBJ2-5, with 8 bases matching TRBD2. V lost 4 bases, J lost 1 base, and 6 bases stayed unmatched. This CDR3 is built from 15 residues. The germline V gene encodes CDR1 SGHRS and CDR2 YFSETQ. The CDR3 here is CASSATSGLQETQYF. CDR3 nucleotide sequence: TGCGCCAGCAGCGCAACTAGCGGCCTCCAAGAGACCCAGTACTTC.

This clonotype was seen at least ten times. The chain employs TRBV3-1 and TRBJ1-2; a weak D match, TRBD1 (5 bases). This CDR3 has 15 amino acids. V was cut by 4 bases and J by 4 bases, with 16 bases left in between. Per the germline V gene, CDR1 is LGHDT and CDR2 is YNNKEL (reference sequence). The CDR3 region has the DNA TGTGCCAGCAGCCTTGGGGACGGCTACTTCTATGGCTACACCTTC. Protein product: CASSLGDGYFYGYTF.

The table lists this clonotype with a few counts. In nucleotides, the CDR3 is TGTGCCAGCAGTGAGGATCAAACCTACGAGCAGTACGTC. This codes for CASSEDQTYEQYV. The V call is TRBV6-2 or TRBV6-3, the J call TRBJ2-7; D is unresolved. The germline V gene has CDR1 MNHEY and CDR2 SVGEGT. Trimming stripped 5 bases from V and 2 bases from J, with 10 bases between. CDR3 length: 13 residues.

The V and J genes are TRBV6-5 and TRBJ1-2; 10 bases match TRBD1. Germline V gene sequence: CDR1 MNHEY, CDR2 SVGAGI. CDR3 length equals 15 residues. Trimming at V came to 0 bases and at J to 8 bases, leaving 6 bases not matched to a gene. The CDR3 DNA follows: TGTGCCAGCAGTTACTCGGGACAGGGGTGGGGCGGCTACACCTTC. Translating it yields CASSYSGQGWGGYTF.

This clonotype was recorded at least ten times. The CDR3 loop is CASGGWGAGAQYF. CDR3 nucleotides: TGTGCCAGTGGAGGGTGGGGGGCTGGGGCCCAGTACTTC. This chain uses TRBV27 with TRBJ2-5; D could derive from TRBD1 or TRBD2 (6 bases each). V lost 9 bases to trimming and J lost 9 bases, with 20 bases between them. The CDR3 length is 13 residues. Germline-derived CDR1 and CDR2 are MNHEY and SMNVEV (reference sequence).

Only a few counts were recorded for this clonotype. The genes are TRBV19 and TRBJ2-2, with D tentatively TRBD2 (6 bases). Germline CDR1 and CDR2: LNHDA and SQIVND (reference sequence). The CDR3 consists of 15 residues. V was pared by 5 bases and J by 3 bases, with 13 bases between. The CDR3 reads CASSWGGTHTGELFF. CDR3 DNA: TGTGCCAGTAGTTGGGGAGGTACCCACACCGGGGAGCTGTTTTTT.

This clonotype was counted only a few times. V usage is TRBV20-1 and J usage is TRBJ2-1; 7 nucleotides line up with TRBD2. The CDR3 runs 17 residues. V shed 1 base, J shed 0 bases, and the junction held 9 bases outside the gene matches. CDR1 and CDR2 (germline): DFQATT, SNEGSKA (reference sequence). The CDR3 spells CSARGEVGGSSYNEQFF. The CDR3 nucleotides are TGCAGTGCTAGAGGCGAAGTGGGGGGGAGCTCCTACAATGAGCAGTTCTTC.

The CDR3 DNA sequence: TGCGCCAGCAGCTTTCTAGCGGGGGCTCTCTACGAGCAGTACTTC. Residues: CASSFLAGALYEQYF. V and J are TRBV5-1 and TRBJ2-7, with 10 bases aligning to TRBD2. Germline V CDR1 and CDR2: SGHRS, YFSETQ. V lost 2 bases, J lost 3 bases, and 5 bases stayed unmatched. The CDR3 runs 15 residues.

The table lists this clonotype with a few counts. The V gene is TRBV9, the J gene TRBJ2-3, with a weak D call TRBD1 (6 bases). CDR3 length: 16 residues. The germline V gene encodes CDR1 SGDLS and CDR2 YYNGEE. V lost 2 bases and J 4 bases, leaving 17 bases between the germline ends. The CDR3 is CASSVAAGGGPDTQYF. CDR3 bases: TGTGCCAGCAGCGTGGCTGCTGGGGGCGGGCCAGATACGCAGTATTTT.

The chain couples TRBV12-3 or TRBV12-4 to TRBJ2-7, with 10 bases fitting TRBD1. After removal of 6 bases from V and 4 bases from J, the junction contained 3 bases not matched to a gene. The CDR3 runs to 13 residues. The DNA for the CDR3 is TGTGCCAGCAGCCCGGACAGGGGGTACGAGCAGTACTTC. It is translated as CASSPDRGYEQYF.

This clonotype was recorded at least ten times. The chain combines TRBV5-1 with TRBJ1-1; the D gene is possibly TRBD1 (5 bases). CDR3 length: 12 residues. Between the trimmed V and J ends, which lost 1 base and 10 bases, there was a span of 11 bases. Germline assignment: CDR1 SGHRS and CDR2 YFSETQ. Here the CDR3 reads CASSLTGLGAFF. The CDR3 bases are TGCGCCAGCAGCTTGACGGGGCTCGGAGCTTTCTTT.

This clonotype occurred many times. This chain connects TRBV5-1 to TRBJ2-7; no reliable D call. The V gene's germline CDR1 is SGHRS and CDR2 YFSETQ. Between the trimmed V and J ends, which lost 8 bases and 3 bases, there was a span of 18 bases. The CDR3 contains 14 residues. The CDR3 DNA reads TGCGCCAGTGCAGGAAACGAGGCGCTCTACGAGCAGTACTTC. Its translation: CASAGNEALYEQYF. The full variable domain, its missing parts supplied by reference TRBV5-1 and TRBJ2-7, is KAGVTQTPRYLIKTRGQQVTLSCSPISGHRSVSWYQQTPGQGLQFLFEYFSETQRNKGNFPGRFSGRQFSNSRSEMNVSTLELGDSALYLCASAGNEALYEQYFGPGTRLTVT.

This clonotype has only a few counts. The chain joins TRBV12-3 or TRBV12-4 to TRBJ1-1; no firm D call. This CDR3 is 11 amino acids long. Trimming removed 2 bases at V and 8 bases at J, with 6 bases between. The CDR3 protein is CASSLNHEAFF. CDR3 DNA: TGTGCCAGCAGTTTAAACCACGAAGCTTTCTTT.

Many counts were recorded for this clonotype. The genes are TRBV12-3 or TRBV12-4 and TRBJ1-2; D is unresolved. Trimming shortened V by 3 bases and J by 4 bases, and 9 bases separated the two germline ends. CDR3 size: 13 residues. The CDR3 nucleotides are TGTGCCAGCAGTTTCAACAGCTTCTATGGCTACACCTTC. Encoded protein: CASSFNSFYGYTF.